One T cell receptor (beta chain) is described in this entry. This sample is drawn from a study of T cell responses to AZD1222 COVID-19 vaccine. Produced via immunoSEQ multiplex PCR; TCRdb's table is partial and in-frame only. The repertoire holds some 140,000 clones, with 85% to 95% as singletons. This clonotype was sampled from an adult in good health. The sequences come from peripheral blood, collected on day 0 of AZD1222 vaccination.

CDR3 sequence reads: CASSGTREGNQPQHF. CDR3 coding DNA: TGTGCCAGTAGTGGGACCCGAGAGGGCAATCAGCCCCAGCATTTT. The V call is TRBV19, the J call TRBJ1-5; tentatively, D is TRBD1 (5 bases). V was pared by 5 bases and J by 2 bases, with 13 bases between. Germline V gives CDR1 LNHDA, CDR2 SQIVND (reference sequence). The CDR3 totals 15 residues.